The sequence of this T cell receptor (beta chain) was determined in a study of blood T cell repertoires in COVID-19. About the research overall: T cells, B-cell-depleted T cells, or PBMCs supplied cDNA or gDNA.

Methods used by the authors: Nucleated cell number was recorded as an estimate derived from reference gene primer amplification. The protocol was immunoSEQ multiplex PCR, while the TCRdb copy is restricted to in-frame clones and leaves out a portion. The V and J calls and clone size are taken from that table; D and trimming were inferred from the DNA. The sample has about 55,000 clones, more than 75% seen once; the top ten hold approximately 16%. Germline V lookup: CDR1 LGHDT, CDR2 YNNKEL (reference sequence). This CDR3 has 19 residues. The V gene end was trimmed by 1 base and the J gene end by 0 bases; junction bases not matched to a gene: 11.

The sequence was collected from a human donor with active COVID-19. The donor label of this sample is uncertain. The V call is TRBV3-1 (or the pseudogene TRBV3-2), the J call TRBJ2-5; TRBD2 agrees at 10 bases. The sequenced material came from peripheral blood. This CDR3 reads CASSQVSVLLAGNQETQYF. The CDR3 bases are TGTGCCAGCAGCCAAGTATCGGTTCTACTAGCGGGGAACCAAGAGACCCAGTACTTC.